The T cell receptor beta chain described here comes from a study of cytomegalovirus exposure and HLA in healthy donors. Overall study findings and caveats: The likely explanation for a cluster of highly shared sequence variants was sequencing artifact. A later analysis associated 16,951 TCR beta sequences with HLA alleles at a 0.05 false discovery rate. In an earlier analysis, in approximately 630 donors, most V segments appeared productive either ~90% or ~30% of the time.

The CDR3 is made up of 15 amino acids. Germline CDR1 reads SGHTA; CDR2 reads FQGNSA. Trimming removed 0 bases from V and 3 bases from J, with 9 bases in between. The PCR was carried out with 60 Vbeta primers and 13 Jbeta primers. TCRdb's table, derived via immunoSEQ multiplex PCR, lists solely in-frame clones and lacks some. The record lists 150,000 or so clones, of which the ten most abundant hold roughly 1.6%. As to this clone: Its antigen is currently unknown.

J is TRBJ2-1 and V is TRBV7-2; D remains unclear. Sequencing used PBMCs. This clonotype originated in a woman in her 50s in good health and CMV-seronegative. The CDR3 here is CASSLAIPGYNEQFF. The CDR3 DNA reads TGTGCCAGCAGCTTAGCTATCCCAGGCTACAATGAGCAGTTCTTC.